These 3 T cell receptor beta chains originate from one sample sequenced in a study of cytomegalovirus exposure and HLA in healthy donors. The PCR made use of 60 Vbeta and 13 Jbeta primers. Measured with immunoSEQ multiplex PCR; TCRdb has only the in-frame clones, and not every one. The sample has 120,000 to 150,000 clones, more than 55% seen once; the top ten hold 6.5%. The sequencing sample was made of PBMCs. These receptors all come from a woman in her sixties in good health and CMV-seronegative.

This chain joins TRBV15 and TRBJ2-3; 10 bases line up with TRBD2. Trimming removed 0 bases from V and 2 bases from J; junction bases left unmatched: 5. The CDR3 has 17 residues. Germline V CDR1 and CDR2: LNHNV, YYDKDF (reference sequence). Here the CDR3 reads CATSRDPAGGPTDTQYF. The CDR3 DNA is TGTGCCACCAGCAGAGATCCAGCGGGGGGGCCCACAGATACGCAGTATTTT.

V gene TRBV2 combines with J gene TRBJ2-7; the D gene is possibly TRBD1 (5 bases). Germline V gene lookup returns CDR1 SNHLY and CDR2 FYNNEI. The ends were cut back, 6 bases at V and 0 bases at J, with 12 bases in the middle. The CDR3 consists of 14 residues. In DNA, the CDR3 is TGTGCCAGCAGAGGGGTCTCAGGCTCCTACGAGCAGTACTTC. It encodes CASRGVSGSYEQYF.

The chain combines TRBV5-4 with TRBJ2-7, with 8 bases that match TRBD2. The CDR3 extends over 14 amino acids. Germline trimming cut 3 bases from V and 4 bases from J; bases unmatched to any gene: 6. Germline V CDR1 and CDR2: SGHNT, YYREEE (reference sequence). The CDR3 loop is CASSYPGGPYEQYF. In DNA form, the CDR3 reads TGTGCCAGCAGCTACCCGGGAGGGCCATACGAGCAGTACTTC.